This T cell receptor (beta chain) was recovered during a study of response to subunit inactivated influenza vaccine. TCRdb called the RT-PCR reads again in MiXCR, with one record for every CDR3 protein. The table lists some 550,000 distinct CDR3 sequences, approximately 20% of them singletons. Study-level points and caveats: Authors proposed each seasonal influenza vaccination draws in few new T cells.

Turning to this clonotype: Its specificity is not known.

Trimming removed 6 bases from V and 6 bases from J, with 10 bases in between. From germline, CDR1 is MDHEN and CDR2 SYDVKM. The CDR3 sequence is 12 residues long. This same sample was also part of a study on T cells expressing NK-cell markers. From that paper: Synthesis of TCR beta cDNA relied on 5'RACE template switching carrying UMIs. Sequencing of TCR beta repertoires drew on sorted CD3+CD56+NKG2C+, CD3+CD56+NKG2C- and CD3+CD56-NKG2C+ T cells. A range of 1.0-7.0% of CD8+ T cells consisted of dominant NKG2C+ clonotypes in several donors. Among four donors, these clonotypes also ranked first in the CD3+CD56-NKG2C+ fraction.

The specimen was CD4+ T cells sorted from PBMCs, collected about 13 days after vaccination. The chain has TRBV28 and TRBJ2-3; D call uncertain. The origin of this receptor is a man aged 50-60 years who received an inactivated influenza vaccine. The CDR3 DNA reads TGTGCCAGCAGGACCCCCGTCGATACGCAGTATTTT. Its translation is CASRTPVDTQYF.